This T cell receptor beta chain was recovered during a study of cytomegalovirus exposure and HLA in healthy donors. Study-wide background: Falling in the Caucasian-associated ancestry cluster were 81% of under 450 genotyped donors. The study's findings and limits: In a later analysis, V- and J-gene trimming of beta chains associated with a DCLRE1C missense variant, replicated independently.

The CDR3 spans 14 residues. A remark on this clone: Its antigen is not known.

The PCR ran on 60 Vbeta and 13 Jbeta primers. Clones were sequenced by immunoSEQ multiplex PCR, and TCRdb holds only the in-frame ones, with some missing. The sample includes 70,000 to 100,000 clones, approximately 64% of them seen just once. This chain connects TRBV1 to TRBJ1-2. TRBV1 is annotated as a pseudogene. Input material: PBMCs. The sequence was obtained from a woman aged 50 to 65 in good health and CMV-seropositive. CDR3 DNA: TGCACCAGCAGCCAAATCAGGGAGGGTCTAGGCTACACCTTC. It encodes CTSSQIREGLGYTF.